The 15 T cell receptor beta chains reported below all come from one sample, sequenced in a study of shared clonotypes between healthy human individuals (dated by TCRdb to 2018 to 2020). The receptor library was made with the immunoSEQ multiplex PCR assay. TCRdb re-hosts the immuneACCESS table, in-frame sequences only. Its copies lack some clones; in the studies checked, an unresolved V gene accounts for under half of them, and the cause for the rest is not known. In all, the sample holds some 2.4 million clones, and 93% of those were seen once. Together, the top ten hold about 0.39% of the sample. Material: naive CD4+ T cells from PBMCs. The intended sense of this specimen's cell subset or site label: CD45RA+ positively selected. These receptors were collected from a man aged 18-30 years in good health. Some clones in this sample may be carry-over from other donors' samples.

The chain recombines TRBV29-1 with TRBJ2-3; possible D gene TRBD2, 5 bases. Germline CDR1 SQVTM, CDR2 ANQGSEA. This CDR3 has 13 amino acids. Trimming cost V 4 bases and J 5 bases, with 13 bases left between them. As DNA, the CDR3 is TGCAGCGTTGCAACCCGACTATTAGATACGCAGTATTTT. Translated: CSVATRLLDTQYF.

The genes are TRBV2 and TRBJ2-5; TRBD2 aligns across 10 bases. Trimming at V came to 4 bases and at J to 2 bases, leaving 4 bases not matched to a gene. Germline V gene data show CDR1 as SNHLY and CDR2 as FYNNEI. The CDR3 totals 15 residues. The CDR3 reads CASSVVLAGQETQYF. CDR3 nucleotides: TGTGCCAGCAGTGTCGTACTAGCGGGACAAGAGACCCAGTACTTC.

The chain uses TRBV4-1 and TRBJ2-6; D is undetermined. The V end was cut by 0 bases, the J end by 2 bases, with 11 bases between. The CDR3 spans 17 residues. The V gene's germline CDR1 is MGHRA and CDR2 YSYEKL. In nucleotides, the CDR3 is TGCGCCAGCAGCCAAGAACGGACCGTCGCTGGGGCCAACGTCCTGACTTTC. Translation gives CASSQERTVAGANVLTF.

The chain has TRBV9 and TRBJ2-1, with 10 bases that match TRBD2. V dropped 1 base and J dropped 6; count of bases not matched to a gene: 7. There are 16 residues in the CDR3. Germline values: CDR1 SGDLS, CDR2 YYNGEE. CDR3 in amino acids: CASSVIAGGTVNEQFF. As DNA, the CDR3 is TGTGCCAGCAGCGTAATAGCGGGAGGAACGGTCAATGAGCAGTTCTTC.

The chain carries TRBV9 and TRBJ1-4; 7 nucleotides line up with TRBD1. V was clipped by 0 bases and J by 10 bases; unmatched bases: 6. Looked up from germline, CDR1 is SGDLS and CDR2 is YYNGEE. This CDR3 has 14 amino acids. CDR3 amino acids: CASSVGGSGGKLFF. For the CDR3, the DNA is TGTGCCAGCAGCGTAGGAGGGTCAGGGGGAAAACTGTTTTTT.

The chain employs TRBV4-1 and TRBJ2-3; tentative D call: TRBD2 (5 bases). Germline V gene sequence: CDR1 MGHRA, CDR2 YSYEKL. Trimming left V 5 bases short and J 3 bases short, with 15 bases between. CDR3 length: 15 residues. This chain's CDR3 is CASSLPGRGTDTQYF. The CDR3 nucleotides are TGCGCCAGCAGCTTGCCGGGGAGAGGAACAGATACGCAGTATTTT.

The chain uses TRBV4-1 and TRBJ2-5; 9 bases align to TRBD2. The DNA end lines up better with TRBJ2-7; the J call may be wrong. There are 15 residues in the CDR3. Germline assignment: CDR1 MGHRA and CDR2 YSYEKL. As DNA, the CDR3 is TGCGCCAGCAGCCCGATGGGACTAGCATCCTACGAGCAGTACTTC. Protein product: CASSPMGLASYEQYF.

The chain has TRBV30 and TRBJ2-5; D is perhaps TRBD2 (5 bases). V was trimmed by 2 bases and J by 4 bases, leaving 11 bases between them. This CDR3 spans 13 amino acids. Germline V gene lookup returns CDR1 GTSNPN and CDR2 SVGIG (reference sequence). This CDR3 is CAWSPGLAETQYF. The DNA of the CDR3 is TGTGCCTGGAGTCCCGGCCTAGCAGAGACCCAGTACTTC.

The chain has TRBV11-1 and TRBJ2-5; TRBD1 aligns across 8 bases. V gave up 4 bases and J gave up 6 bases; unmatched junction bases: 10. The CDR3 sequence is 15 residues long. The germline gives CDR1 SGHAT, CDR2 FQDESV (reference sequence). The CDR3 sequence is CASSSPGQGAKTQYF. The CDR3 bases are TGTGCCAGCAGCTCGCCGGGTCAGGGGGCCAAGACCCAGTACTTC.

The rearrangement links TRBV5-1 to TRBJ2-3; 14 positions agree with TRBD2. With 2 bases clipped from V and 3 bases from J, the junction kept 5 bases outside the gene matches. CDR1 is SGHRS, CDR2 YFSETQ, per germline. CDR3 length: 17 amino acids. The CDR3 loop reads CASSLGLAGGNTDTQYF. The CDR3 region has the DNA TGCGCCAGCAGCTTAGGACTAGCGGGAGGAAATACAGATACGCAGTATTTT.

The rearrangement joins TRBV28 to TRBJ2-7, with 7 bases matching TRBD2. There are 15 residues in the CDR3. The V gene end was trimmed by 7 bases and the J gene end by 4 bases; junction bases not matched to a gene: 13. Germline lookup yields CDR1 MDHEN and CDR2 SYDVKM. As DNA, the CDR3 is TGTGCCAGCACTACCTCGGGGAGGGCCACGTACGAGCAGTACTTC. This translates into CASTTSGRATYEQYF.

The rearrangement uses TRBV7-2 and TRBJ2-7, with a tentative D call TRBD2 (5 bases). The germline CDR1 and CDR2 sequences are SGHTA and FQGNSA. Trimming took off 3 bases at V and 0 bases at J, with 12 bases between the two ends. This CDR3 region has 15 residues. The CDR3 protein is CASSFVLGLSYEQYF. The CDR3 DNA follows: TGTGCCAGCAGCTTTGTGTTAGGACTCTCCTACGAGCAGTACTTC.

The chain combines TRBV28 with TRBJ2-4; 7 positions match TRBD2. The V gene's germline CDR1 is MDHEN and CDR2 SYDVKM. The V segment lost 8 bases and the J segment 9 bases; nucleotides outside the gene matches: 10. This CDR3 is 13 amino acids long. The CDR3: CASQGGRATIQYF. The CDR3 nucleotides are TGTGCCAGCCAGGGTGGGAGGGCCACCATTCAGTACTTC. Full variable domain (outside the CDR3, taken from reference TRBV28 and TRBJ2-4): DVKVTQSSRYLVKRTGEKVFLECVQDMDHENMFWYRQDPGLGLRLIYFSYDVKMKEKGDIPEGYSVSREKKERFSLILESASTNQTSMYLCASQGGRATIQYFGAGTRLSVL.

The chain has TRBV29-1 and TRBJ2-1; weak D call: TRBD2 (6 bases). The germline gives CDR1 SQVTM, CDR2 ANQGSEA. Trimming took 6 bases from V and 1 from J, leaving 13 bases between them. This CDR3 is 14 amino acids long. CDR3 residues: CSVIAGFSYNEQFF. For the CDR3, the DNA is TGCAGCGTCATTGCGGGGTTTTCCTACAATGAGCAGTTCTTC.

This chain links TRBV5-5 with TRBJ2-3; 7 positions match TRBD1. The CDR3 covers 16 residues. The ends lost 4 bases at V and 2 bases at J; junction bases unmatched: 10. From germline, CDR1 is SGHKS and CDR2 YYEKEE (reference sequence). CDR3 protein: CASSPWDRVFTDTQYF. The CDR3, as DNA: TGTGCCAGCAGCCCTTGGGACAGAGTATTCACAGATACGCAGTATTTT.